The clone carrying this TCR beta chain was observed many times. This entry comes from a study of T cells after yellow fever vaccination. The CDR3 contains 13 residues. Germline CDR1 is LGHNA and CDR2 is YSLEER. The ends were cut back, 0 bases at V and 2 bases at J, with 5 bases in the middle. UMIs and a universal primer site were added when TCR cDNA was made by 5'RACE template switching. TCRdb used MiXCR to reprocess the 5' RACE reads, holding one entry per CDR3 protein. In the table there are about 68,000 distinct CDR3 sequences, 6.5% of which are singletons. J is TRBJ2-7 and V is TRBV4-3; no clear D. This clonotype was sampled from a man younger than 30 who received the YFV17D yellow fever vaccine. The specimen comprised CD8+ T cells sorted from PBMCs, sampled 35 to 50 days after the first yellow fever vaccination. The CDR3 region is CASSQERAYEQYF. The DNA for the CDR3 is TGCGCCAGCAGCCAAGAACGGGCCTACGAGCAGTACTTC.